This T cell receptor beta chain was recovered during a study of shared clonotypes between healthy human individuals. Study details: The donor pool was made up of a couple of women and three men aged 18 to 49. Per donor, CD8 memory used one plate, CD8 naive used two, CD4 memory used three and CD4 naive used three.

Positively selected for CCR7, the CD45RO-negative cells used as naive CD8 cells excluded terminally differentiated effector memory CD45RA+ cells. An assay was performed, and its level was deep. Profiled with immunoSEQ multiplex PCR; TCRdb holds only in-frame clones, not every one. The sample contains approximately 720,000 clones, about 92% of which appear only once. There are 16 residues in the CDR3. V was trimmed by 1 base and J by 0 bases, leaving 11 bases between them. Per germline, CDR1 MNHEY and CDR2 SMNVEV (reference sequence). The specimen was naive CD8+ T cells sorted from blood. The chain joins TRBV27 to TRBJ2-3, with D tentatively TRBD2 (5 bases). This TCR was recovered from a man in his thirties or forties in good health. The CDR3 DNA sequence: TGTGCCAGCAGTTTATTAGGGCGGGCCAGCACAGATACGCAGTATTTT. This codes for CASSLLGRASTDTQYF.